These 30 T cell receptor beta chains originate from one sample sequenced in a study of regulatory T cells in long-lasting Graves disease. Arm-PCR of CDR3 regions and iRepertoire HTBI primers were used to build TCR beta libraries. From the multiplex PCR reads, TCRdb called clonotypes with MiXCR, one entry per CDR3 protein. The sample records 400,000 to 650,000 distinct CDR3 sequences, around 16% being singletons. Time point described: newly diagnosed GD, antithyroid drugs for less than 3 months. Making the TCR library involved RNA that had been extracted from PBMCs. This sample was shared with a second study, whose subject was T cells in Graves' hyperthyroidism and ophthalmopathy.

The sample was peripheral blood mononuclear cells (PBMCs), taken at new diagnosis, from a patient treated with antithyroid drugs. The receptors were sampled from a woman aged 40 to 65 with Graves disease.

To note about this clonotype: Since a much larger clone is just one base distant, this may be a read error. The J gene is TRBJ2-1, the V gene TRBV7-2, with a weak D call TRBD1 (5 bases). CDR1 is SGHTA, CDR2 FQGNSA, per germline. The CDR3 spans 15 residues. Between the trimmed V and J ends, which lost 5 bases and 10 bases, there was a span of 21 bases. CDR3 region: CASSPSAQGSSEQFF. The CDR3 DNA is TGTGCCAGCAGCCCCTCAGCCCAGGGTAGTAGCGAGCAGTTCTTC.

This clonotype was observed many times. The chain combines TRBV5-1 with TRBJ1-4; 8 nucleotides align to TRBD1. With V trimmed by 1 base and J by 7 bases, 6 bases remained unmatched. Germline values: CDR1 SGHRS, CDR2 YFSETQ. The CDR3 length is 15 residues. This CDR3 is CASSLFSGGGEKLFF. Written as DNA, the CDR3 is TGCGCCAGCAGCTTGTTCTCAGGGGGCGGTGAAAAACTGTTTTTT.

This clonotype was found a few times. The chain carries TRBV10-3 and TRBJ2-3; a possible D gene is TRBD1 (6 bases). V was clipped by 7 bases and J by 4 bases, with 18 bases between them. The CDR3 loop spans 15 amino acids. CDR1 and CDR2 (germline): ENHRY, SYGVKD. CDR3 in DNA: TGTGCCATCAATAGAGGGCAGGGGTTGCCAGATACGCAGTATTTT. Protein product: CAINRGQGLPDTQYF.

This chain connects TRBV4-1 to TRBJ2-1, with 9 bases fitting TRBD2. V was pared by 1 base and J by 8 bases, with 15 bases of the junction left unmatched. The CDR3 extends over 18 amino acids. Per the germline V gene, CDR1 is MGHRA and CDR2 is YSYEKL. For the CDR3, the DNA is TGCGCCAGCAGCCAAGGGGGAGGGTCCGGGACTAGCCTATATGAGCAGTTCTTC. Translated, it gives CASSQGGGSGTSLYEQFF.

Many counts were recorded for this clonotype. V usage is TRBV11-2 and J usage is TRBJ2-1; D could derive from TRBD1 or TRBD2 (6 bases each). The germline V and J ends were trimmed by 5 bases and 9 bases, with 26 bases remaining between them. There are 17 residues in the CDR3. Germline V gene sequence: CDR1 SGHAT, CDR2 FQNNGV. CDR3 sequence: CASSRGWGARVGSEQFF. The CDR3 DNA sequence: TGTGCCAGCAGCCGAGGGTGGGGGGCGCGTGTAGGCAGTGAGCAGTTCTTC. Combining the CDR3 with reference TRBV11-2 and TRBJ2-1 gives the whole variable domain EAGVAQSPRYKIIEKRQSVAFWCNPISGHATLYWYQQILGQGPKLLIQFQNNGVVDDSQLPKDRFSAERLKGVDSTLKIQPAKLEDSAVYLCASSRGWGARVGSEQFFGPGTRLTVL.

This clonotype was seen more than once but under ten times. The V gene is TRBV20-1, the J gene TRBJ1-2; D not certain. Germline V gives CDR1 DFQATT, CDR2 SNEGSKA (reference sequence). Between the trimmed V and J ends, which lost 2 bases and 4 bases, there was a span of 5 bases. This CDR3 has 11 residues. The CDR3 spells CSARFSYGYTF. The CDR3 DNA sequence: TGCAGTGCTAGATTTAGCTATGGCTACACCTTC.

This clonotype was seen only a few times. The chain uses TRBV7-8 and TRBJ1-2; D is unresolved. Trimming removed 2 bases at V and 8 bases at J, with 12 bases between. The length of the CDR3 is 13 residues. Germline CDR1 is SGHVS and CDR2 is FQNEAQ. CDR3 sequence: CASSLTLLAGYTF. The CDR3 DNA reads TGTGCCAGCAGCTTAACACTTCTAGCCGGCTACACCTTC.

This clonotype came up many times. V gene TRBV6-2 or TRBV6-3 combines with J gene TRBJ2-7; 9 nucleotides agree with TRBD1. V shed 5 bases and J 3 bases; nucleotides not matched to a gene: 5. Germline CDR1 MNHEY, CDR2 SVGEGT. The CDR3 runs to 14 residues. The CDR3 spells CASSTGTGIYEQYF. The CDR3 nucleotides are TGTGCCAGCAGTACCGGGACAGGGATCTACGAGCAGTACTTC.

This clonotype occurred a few times. V and J are TRBV4-2 and TRBJ2-3, with 9 nucleotides matching TRBD1. This CDR3 contains 15 residues. Germline V CDR1 and CDR2: LGHNA, YNFKEQ. V gave up 3 bases and J gave up 4 bases; unmatched junction bases: 5. CDR3 amino acids: CASSHGTGRADTQYF. For the CDR3, the DNA is TGTGCCAGCAGCCATGGGACAGGGAGGGCAGATACGCAGTATTTT.

This clonotype was observed at least ten times. The chain links TRBV12-3 or TRBV12-4 to TRBJ2-1; a possible D gene is TRBD1 (5 bases). The CDR3 consists of 14 residues. V was trimmed by 3 bases and J by 8 bases, leaving 14 bases between them. The CDR3 loop reads CASSFGPLGDEQFF. CDR3 coding DNA: TGTGCCAGCAGTTTTGGTCCCCTAGGGGATGAGCAGTTCTTC.

In this sample, this clonotype turned up many times. The genes are TRBV30 and TRBJ2-5; no firm D call. This CDR3 is built from 13 residues. V was clipped by 3 bases and J by 3 bases, with 11 bases between them. CDR1 is GTSNPN, CDR2 SVGIG, per germline (reference sequence). CDR3 protein: CAWSRTREETQYF. CDR3 DNA: TGTGCCTGGAGCCGGACGCGCGAAGAGACCCAGTACTTC.

In its sample, this clonotype was seen many times. The chain has TRBV11-2 and TRBJ2-2; D is possibly TRBD1 or TRBD2 (5 bases each). The V gene lost 7 bases and the J gene lost 1 base, with 10 bases spanning the gap. This CDR3 region has 14 residues. In germline, CDR1 is SGHAT, CDR2 FQNNGV. CDR3 in amino acids: CASTHGGNTGELFF. The CDR3 DNA follows: TGTGCCAGCACCCATGGGGGGAACACCGGGGAGCTGTTTTTT.

This clonotype was observed at least ten times. The chain couples TRBV7-9 to TRBJ2-1, with a possible D match to TRBD2 (6 bases). The ends were cut back, 1 base at V and 9 bases at J, with 10 bases in the middle. Germline V gene lookup returns CDR1 SEHNR and CDR2 FQNEAQ (reference sequence). The CDR3 contains 13 residues. CDR3 DNA sequence: TGTGCCAGCAGCTTAGGGGACTTGGGTGAGCAGTTCTTC. Residues: CASSLGDLGEQFF. The full variable domain, with the rest looked up from reference TRBV7-9 and TRBJ2-1, is DTGVSQNPRHKITKRGQNVTFRCDPISEHNRLYWYRQTLGQGPEFLTYFQNEAQLEKSRLLSDRFSAERPKGSFSTLEIQRTEQGDSAMYLCASSLGDLGEQFFGPGTRLTVL.

In this sample, this clonotype turned up many times. The CDR3 sequence: CASSLHRAVGQPQHF. Here the CDR3 DNA reads TGTGCCAGCAGCTTACACAGGGCGGTGGGTCAGCCCCAGCATTTT. The chain couples TRBV7-8 to TRBJ1-5; possibly TRBD1 for D (6 bases). V was trimmed by 2 bases and J by 6 bases, leaving 14 bases between them. Germline V gene data show CDR1 as SGHVS and CDR2 as FQNEAQ. The CDR3 runs 15 residues.

This clonotype was seen repeatedly, ten times or more. The gene calls are TRBV2 and TRBJ2-2, with D possibly TRBD2 on 6 matching bases. This CDR3 comprises 14 residues. Trimming removed 6 bases from V and 3 bases from J, with 11 bases in between. Per the germline V gene, CDR1 is SNHLY and CDR2 is FYNNEI. This chain's CDR3 is CASSARDYTGELFF. CDR3 DNA sequence: TGTGCCAGCAGCGCCCGGGACTACACCGGGGAGCTGTTTTTT.

This clonotype was counted only a few times. The chain employs TRBV20-1 and TRBJ1-5; D not certain. V was cut by 3 bases and J by 1 base, with 4 bases left in between. Germline V gene data show CDR1 as DFQATT and CDR2 as SNEGSKA (reference sequence). The CDR3 spans 12 residues. The CDR3 loop reads CSASSSNQPQHF. The DNA for the CDR3 is TGCAGTGCTAGTTCAAGCAATCAGCCCCAGCATTTT.

This clonotype showed up many times. The V gene is TRBV12-3 or TRBV12-4, the J gene TRBJ1-6, with D perhaps TRBD1 (5 bases). V shed 2 bases and J shed 6 bases, with 8 bases lying between them. The CDR3 consists of 14 residues. The CDR3 DNA follows: TGTGCCAGCAGTTTAATAGGGACTAATTCACCCCTCCACTTT. Its protein is CASSLIGTNSPLHF.

This clonotype was picked up a small number of times. The V call is TRBV7-9, the J call TRBJ2-3; D remains unclear. CDR1 SEHNR and CDR2 FQNEAQ come from the germline V gene (reference sequence). This CDR3 is 13 amino acids long. V lost 0 bases and J lost 4, with 5 bases in between. CDR3 in DNA: TGTGCCAGCAGCTTAGCGGAGCCAGATACGCAGTATTTT. Protein product: CASSLAEPDTQYF.

This clonotype was seen ten or more times. J is TRBJ1-2 and V is TRBV6-2 or TRBV6-3; TRBD1 is a possible D gene (6 bases). The CDR3 has 16 residues. V shed 4 bases and J shed 7 bases, with 22 bases lying between them. CDR1 is MNHEY and CDR2 is SVGEGT in the germline V gene. This CDR3 reads CASSFNRDTLRSGYTF. The CDR3 DNA sequence: TGTGCCAGCAGTTTCAACCGGGACACCCTAAGGAGTGGCTACACCTTC.

This clonotype appeared many times. This chain uses TRBV29-1 with TRBJ1-1; no firm D call. V lost 3 bases, J lost 0 bases, and 8 bases lay in between. Per the germline V gene, CDR1 is SQVTM and CDR2 is ANQGSEA. CDR3 size: 13 residues. The CDR3: CSVEFQVNTEAFF. For the CDR3, the DNA is TGCAGCGTTGAGTTCCAAGTGAACACTGAAGCTTTCTTT.

The chain combines TRBV7-6 with TRBJ2-5; D unresolved. Germline V gives CDR1 SGHVS, CDR2 FNYEAQ. The CDR3 runs to 13 residues. V was pared by 7 bases and J by 2 bases, with 11 bases between. CDR3 sequence: CASIGSKQETQYF. CDR3 DNA sequence: TGTGCCAGCATTGGGTCAAAACAAGAGACCCAGTACTTC.

This clonotype was observed once. The chain recombines TRBV19 with TRBJ1-5; no clear D. The CDR3 extends over 13 amino acids. V dropped 3 bases and J dropped 7 bases, with 10 bases sitting between them. Germline values: CDR1 LNHDA, CDR2 SQIVND (reference sequence). The CDR3, as DNA: TGTGCCAGTAGTATTTCCAGCCACCAGCCCCAGCATTTT. It is translated as CASSISSHQPQHF.

The chain has TRBV28 and TRBJ2-1, with D perhaps TRBD2 (7 bases). The germline V gene encodes CDR1 MDHEN and CDR2 SYDVKM. CDR3 size: 14 residues. The V end was cut by 9 bases, the J end by 15 bases, with 27 bases between. CDR3 nucleotide sequence: TGTGCCAGTATATCGGGACGTCAGGGAGGGGGGCGGTTCTTC. This translates into CASISGRQGGGRFF.

This clonotype appeared a few times. The chain carries TRBV5-4 and TRBJ2-3, with 9 bases matching TRBD2. The CDR3 runs 16 residues. V gave up 0 bases and J gave up 1 base; unmatched junction bases: 3. Per germline, CDR1 SGHNT and CDR2 YYREEE (reference sequence). CDR3 sequence reads: CASSLAAGGRTDTQYF. The CDR3 nucleotides are TGTGCCAGCAGCTTGGCAGCGGGGGGCCGCACAGATACGCAGTATTTT.

The V and J genes are TRBV4-2 and TRBJ1-2; D unclear. The V gene's germline CDR1 is LGHNA and CDR2 YNFKEQ. Trimming removed 2 bases at V and 1 base at J, with 5 bases between. CDR3 length equals 13 residues. The CDR3 nucleotides are TGTGCCAGCAGCCAACAGAATAACTATGGCTACACCTTC. Protein sequence: CASSQQNNYGYTF.

This clonotype was counted between two and nine times. The chain combines TRBV9 with TRBJ1-4; D remains unclear. Germline CDR1 SGDLS, CDR2 YYNGEE. V was pared by 4 bases and J by 3 bases, with 13 bases between. This CDR3 has 15 residues. The CDR3 DNA reads as TGTGCCAGCAGCTATTGGGGTCGAGCTAATGAAAAACTGTTTTTT. Encoded protein: CASSYWGRANEKLFF.

This clonotype was seen only a few times. V and J are TRBV7-9 and TRBJ2-7; D is undetermined. The CDR3 runs 12 residues. The V end lost 3 bases, the J end lost 5 bases, and 8 bases lay between the germline ends. Per the germline V gene, CDR1 is SEHNR and CDR2 is FQNEAQ (reference sequence). CDR3 nucleotide sequence: TGTGCCAGCAGCTTTGTTGTAGACGAGCAGTACTTC. Translation gives CASSFVVDEQYF.

This clonotype was recorded a few times. The genes are TRBV5-1 and TRBJ2-3; D is undetermined. CDR1 is SGHRS, CDR2 YFSETQ, per germline. CDR3 length: 14 residues. V lost 2 bases, J lost 2 bases, and 9 bases lay in between. CDR3: CASSFQENTDTQYF. The CDR3 region has the DNA TGCGCCAGCAGCTTCCAGGAGAACACAGATACGCAGTATTTT.

This clonotype has a handful of counts. V usage is TRBV19 and J usage is TRBJ2-1, with 9 bases aligning to TRBD1. V gave up 1 base and J gave up 2 bases; unmatched junction bases: 6. Germline CDR1 is LNHDA and CDR2 is SQIVND (reference sequence). The CDR3 is 17 amino acids. This chain's CDR3 is CASSIGGTGSTYNEQFF. In DNA form, the CDR3 reads TGTGCCAGTAGTATAGGGGGGACAGGGTCAACCTACAATGAGCAGTTCTTC. The entire variable domain, with the rest obtained from reference TRBV19 and TRBJ2-1, is as follows: DGGITQSPKYLFRKEGQNVTLSCEQNLNHDAMYWYRQDPGQGLRLIYYSQIVNDFQKGDIAEGYSVSREKKESFPLTVTSAQKNPTAFYLCASSIGGTGSTYNEQFFGPGTRLTVL.

The sample holds many counts of this clonotype. V and J are TRBV28 and TRBJ2-7; maybe TRBD2 (5 bases). The V end was cut by 5 bases, the J end by 2 bases, with 13 bases between. CDR1 and CDR2 (germline): MDHEN, SYDVKM. The CDR3 sequence is 14 residues long. CDR3 in amino acids: CASSRGSAAYEQYF. CDR3 coding DNA: TGTGCCAGCAGTCGGGGTTCAGCCGCCTACGAGCAGTACTTC.